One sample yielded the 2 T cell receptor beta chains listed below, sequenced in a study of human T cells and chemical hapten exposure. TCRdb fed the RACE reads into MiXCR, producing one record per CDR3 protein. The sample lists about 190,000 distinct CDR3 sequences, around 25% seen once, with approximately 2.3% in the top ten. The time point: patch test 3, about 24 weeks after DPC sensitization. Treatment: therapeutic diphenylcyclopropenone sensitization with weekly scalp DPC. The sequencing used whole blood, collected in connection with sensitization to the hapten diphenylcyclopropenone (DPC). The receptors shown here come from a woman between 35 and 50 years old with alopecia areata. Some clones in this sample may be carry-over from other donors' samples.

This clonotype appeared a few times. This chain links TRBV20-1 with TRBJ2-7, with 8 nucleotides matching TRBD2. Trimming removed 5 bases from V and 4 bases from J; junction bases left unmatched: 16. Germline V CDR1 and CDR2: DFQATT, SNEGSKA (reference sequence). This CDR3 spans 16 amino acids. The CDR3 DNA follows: TGCAGTGCTGGGCTCTTGACGACTAGCGTAAAATACGAGCAGTACTTC. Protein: CSAGLLTTSVKYEQYF.

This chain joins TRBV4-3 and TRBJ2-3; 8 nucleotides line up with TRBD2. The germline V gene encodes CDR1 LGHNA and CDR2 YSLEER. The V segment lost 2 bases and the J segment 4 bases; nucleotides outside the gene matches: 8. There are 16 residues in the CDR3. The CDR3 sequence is CASSQQAGEFSDTQYF. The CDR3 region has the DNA TGCGCCAGCAGCCAACAAGCGGGAGAGTTCTCAGATACGCAGTATTTT.